These 7 T cell receptor beta chains originate from one sample sequenced in a study of blood T cell repertoires in COVID-19. The table came from immunoSEQ multiplex PCR; TCRdb's copy has only in-frame clones and leaves some out. Of about 110,000 clones in the sample, roughly nine tenths were seen once. Material for sequencing was peripheral blood. The receptors here all came from a woman aged 80 or older with acute or convalescent COVID-19.

This chain joins TRBV2 and TRBJ1-6; D might be TRBD1 (6 bases). The CDR3 extends over 15 amino acids. The V end was cut by 4 bases, the J end by 1 base, with 8 bases between. From germline, CDR1 is SNHLY and CDR2 FYNNEI. CDR3 in amino acids: CASSGQASYNSPLHF. In nucleotides, the CDR3 is TGTGCCAGCAGTGGACAGGCGTCCTATAATTCACCCCTCCACTTT.

In nucleotides, the CDR3 is TGCGCCAGCAGCTCGGAGGCAAGTCATGGCTACACCTTC. Its translation is CASSSEASHGYTF. V gene TRBV5-1 combines with J gene TRBJ1-2; the D is unclear. Trimming shortened V by 3 bases and J by 6 bases, and 12 bases separated the two germline ends. Germline CDR1 reads SGHRS; CDR2 reads YFSETQ. This CDR3 contains 13 residues.

The chain combines TRBV27 with TRBJ1-2, with D tentatively TRBD1 (5 bases). The V end lost 5 bases, the J end lost 7 bases, and 14 bases lay between the germline ends. This CDR3 has 13 amino acids. The V gene's germline CDR1 is MNHEY and CDR2 SMNVEV (reference sequence). This CDR3 is CASSDGGSGGYTF. The CDR3 DNA follows: TGTGCCAGCAGTGATGGGGGGTCTGGTGGCTACACCTTC.

The chain couples TRBV6-2 or TRBV6-3 to TRBJ2-1, with a tentative D call TRBD2 (6 bases). The CDR3 length is 11 residues. Germline values: CDR1 MNHEY, CDR2 SVGEGT. The V end lost 5 bases, the J end lost 15 bases, and 14 bases lay between the germline ends. CDR3 region: CASSGGVRGFF. The CDR3 DNA follows: TGTGCCAGCAGTGGCGGGGTGAGGGGGTTCTTC.

V gene TRBV28 combines with J gene TRBJ2-7; D call uncertain. Per germline, CDR1 MDHEN and CDR2 SYDVKM. There are 13 residues in the CDR3. Trimming shortened V by 2 bases and J by 2 bases, and 7 bases separated the two germline ends. The CDR3 DNA reads TGTGCCAGCAGTTTACCTGGCCCCTACGAGCAGTACTTC. This encodes CASSLPGPYEQYF. Together with reference TRBV28 and TRBJ2-7, the CDR3 gives the full variable domain: DVKVTQSSRYLVKRTGEKVFLECVQDMDHENMFWYRQDPGLGLRLIYFSYDVKMKEKGDIPEGYSVSREKKERFSLILESASTNQTSMYLCASSLPGPYEQYFGPGTRLTVT.

V is TRBV6-2 or TRBV6-3 and J is TRBJ2-1; D not certain. V gave up 2 bases and J gave up 9 bases, with 17 bases separating them. Germline V gene lookup returns CDR1 MNHEY and CDR2 SVGEGT. The CDR3 runs 15 residues. The CDR3 is CASSYPPPSWSEQFF. The DNA for the CDR3 is TGTGCCAGCAGTTACCCACCCCCCTCATGGAGTGAGCAGTTCTTC.

The genes are TRBV7-6 and TRBJ1-1; unclear D gene. This CDR3 has 13 amino acids. V lost 1 base, J lost 6 bases, and 9 bases lay in between. In germline, CDR1 is SGHVS, CDR2 FNYEAQ. CDR3 residues: CASSLGAWSEAFF. The CDR3 DNA sequence: TGTGCCAGCAGCTTAGGTGCGTGGTCTGAAGCTTTCTTT.